One and the same sample provided the 3 T cell receptor beta chains below, sequenced in a study of T cell changes during pregnancy in multiple sclerosis. The protocol was immunoSEQ multiplex PCR, while the TCRdb copy is restricted to in-frame clones and leaves out a portion. The sample includes 80,000 or so clones, roughly 94% of them seen just once. Source: peripheral blood, taken in the second trimester of pregnancy. These receptors all come from a female donor in good health, enrolled as a control in a pregnancy study.

The chain combines TRBV19 with TRBJ2-3; 11 positions agree with TRBD1. Germline CDR1 reads LNHDA; CDR2 reads SQIVND (reference sequence). Trimming took 9 bases from V and 2 from J; bases not matched to a gene: 4. CDR3 length: 14 residues. This chain's CDR3 is CASRTGGYTDTQYF. The DNA for the CDR3 is TGTGCCAGCCGGACAGGGGGCTACACAGATACGCAGTATTTT.

The chain employs TRBV28 and TRBJ2-7; 10 nucleotides line up with TRBD2. The CDR3 covers 14 residues. Germline CDR1 and CDR2: MDHEN and SYDVKM. The J segment lost 2 bases and the V segment lost 6 bases, leaving 4 bases of the junction unmatched. The CDR3 nucleotides are TGTGCCAGCAGCACAAGCGGGAGGGCCTACGAGCAGTACTTC. The encoded protein is CASSTSGRAYEQYF.

This chain connects TRBV5-1 to TRBJ2-1, with 9 bases that match TRBD2. The J segment lost 0 bases and the V segment lost 7 bases, leaving 5 bases of the junction unmatched. Germline V gene sequence: CDR1 SGHRS, CDR2 YFSETQ. This CDR3 is built from 15 residues. Here the CDR3 reads CASGTSSSSYNEQFF. The CDR3 DNA reads TGCGCCAGCGGGACTAGCTCGAGCTCCTACAATGAGCAGTTCTTC.